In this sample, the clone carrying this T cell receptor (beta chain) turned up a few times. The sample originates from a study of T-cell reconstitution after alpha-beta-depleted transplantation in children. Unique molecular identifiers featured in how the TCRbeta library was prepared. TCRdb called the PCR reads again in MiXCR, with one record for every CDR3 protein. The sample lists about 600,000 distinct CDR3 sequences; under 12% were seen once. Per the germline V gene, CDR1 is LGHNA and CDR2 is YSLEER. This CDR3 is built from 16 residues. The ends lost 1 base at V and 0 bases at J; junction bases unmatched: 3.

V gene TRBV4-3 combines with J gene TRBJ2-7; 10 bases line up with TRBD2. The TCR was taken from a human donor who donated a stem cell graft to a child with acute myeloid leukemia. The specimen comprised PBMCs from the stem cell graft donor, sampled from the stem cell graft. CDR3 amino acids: CASSQVLAGVSYEQYF. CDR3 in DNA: TGCGCCAGCAGCCAAGTCCTAGCGGGAGTCTCCTACGAGCAGTACTTC.